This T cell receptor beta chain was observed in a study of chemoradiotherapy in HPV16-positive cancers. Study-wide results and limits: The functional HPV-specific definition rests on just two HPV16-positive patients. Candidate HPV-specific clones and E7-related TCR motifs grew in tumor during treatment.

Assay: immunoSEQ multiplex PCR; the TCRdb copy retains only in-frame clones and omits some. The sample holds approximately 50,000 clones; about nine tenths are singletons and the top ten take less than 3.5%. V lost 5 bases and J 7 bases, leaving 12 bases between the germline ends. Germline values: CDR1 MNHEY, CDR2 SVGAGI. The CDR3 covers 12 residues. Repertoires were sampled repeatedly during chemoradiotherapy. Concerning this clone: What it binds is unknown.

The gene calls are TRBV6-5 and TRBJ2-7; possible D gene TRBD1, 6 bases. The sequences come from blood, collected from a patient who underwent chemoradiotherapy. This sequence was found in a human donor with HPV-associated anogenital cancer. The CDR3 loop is CASSLQGREQYF. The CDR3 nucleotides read TGTGCCAGCAGTCTCCAGGGGCGGGAGCAGTACTTC.